Shown below are 8 T cell receptor beta chains from a single sample sequenced in a study of blood T cell repertoires in COVID-19 (dated by TCRdb to the early 2020s). The library relied on the immunoSEQ multiplex PCR assay. TCRdb retrieved this table from immuneACCESS and kept in-frame rearrangements only. Not all clones are present; in checked studies, unresolved V genes account for under half, and no reason is known for the remainder. For this sample there are 25,000 to 35,000 clones; over 80% appear just once. The ten biggest clones cover 5.4% of the sample. Material: peripheral blood. The receptor set was obtained from a human donor in a cohort sampled during active COVID-19.

V and J are TRBV5-1 and TRBJ2-5; 7 bases match TRBD1. Germline loops: CDR1 SGHRS, CDR2 YFSETQ. Trimming took 3 bases from V and 0 from J; bases not matched to a gene: 5. This CDR3 has 15 amino acids. The CDR3 region has the DNA TGCGCCAGCAGCTCCGGGACAGCGTACCAAGAGACCCAGTACTTC. Translation: CASSSGTAYQETQYF.

CDR3 sequence: CASSHHRVHGNQPQHF. For the CDR3, the DNA is TGTGCCAGCAGCCATCACAGGGTTCATGGCAATCAGCCCCAGCATTTT. V is TRBV7-8 and J is TRBJ1-5; tentatively, D is TRBD1 (6 bases). CDR3 length equals 16 residues. V lost 5 bases, J lost 2 bases, and 16 bases lay in between. The V gene's germline CDR1 is SGHVS and CDR2 FQNEAQ.

V is TRBV7-9 and J is TRBJ2-3, with 10 bases identical to TRBD2. The V gene end was trimmed by 6 bases and the J gene end by 5 bases; junction bases not matched to a gene: 8. CDR1 is SEHNR, CDR2 FQNEAQ, per germline (reference sequence). The CDR3 has 15 residues. CDR3 sequence: CASSSTSGPGDTQYF. The DNA of the CDR3 is TGTGCCAGCAGTTCGACTAGCGGGCCCGGAGATACGCAGTATTTT.

The chain links TRBV6-5 to TRBJ2-5; D might be TRBD1 (7 bases). Germline values: CDR1 MNHEY, CDR2 SVGAGI. V was clipped by 7 bases and J by 5 bases, with 17 bases between them. This CDR3 has 14 amino acids. The chain's CDR3 is CASNGQAGWETQYF. DNA of the CDR3: TGTGCCAGCAATGGACAGGCGGGGTGGGAGACCCAGTACTTC.

The rearrangement links TRBV21-1 to TRBJ1-6; the table assigns TRBD1, which was not confirmed against the DNA. TRBV21-1 is a known pseudogene. This CDR3 comprises 18 residues. The CDR3 here is CASSVPLKGQGKGSPLHF. Here the CDR3 DNA reads TGTGCCAGCAGCGTCCCCCTAAAGGGACAGGGCAAGGGTTCACCCCTCCACTTT.

This clone is a singleton in its sample. J is TRBJ2-5 and V is TRBV7-2, with 12 nucleotides matching TRBD2. There are 16 residues in the CDR3. CDR1 is SGHTA and CDR2 is FQGNSA in the germline V gene. J gave up 5 bases and V 5 bases, and 9 bases lay outside the gene matches. The CDR3 nucleotides are TGTGCCAGCAGCCAGATGACTAGCGGGAGCGGTGAGACCCAGTACTTC. Translated, it gives CASSQMTSGSGETQYF.

This chain uses TRBV11-3 with TRBJ2-3; the D gene is possibly TRBD2 (6 bases). Germline CDR1 and CDR2: SGHNT and YENEEA. CDR3 size: 16 residues. Deletions cut 1 base from V and 5 bases from J, with 16 bases between. CDR3 residues: CASSLVGTQALDTQYF. CDR3 nucleotide sequence: TGTGCCAGCAGCTTAGTGGGGACTCAGGCGTTAGATACGCAGTATTTT.

This rearrangement joins TRBV18 to TRBJ1-1; maybe TRBD1 (5 bases). CDR1 and CDR2 from the germline V gene are KGHSH and LQKENI. V lost 2 bases, J lost 4 bases, and 17 bases lay in between. This CDR3 contains 16 residues. The CDR3 reads CASSPSLIGGGTEAFF. The CDR3 DNA follows: TGTGCCAGCTCACCAAGTCTGATCGGGGGAGGCACTGAAGCTTTCTTT.